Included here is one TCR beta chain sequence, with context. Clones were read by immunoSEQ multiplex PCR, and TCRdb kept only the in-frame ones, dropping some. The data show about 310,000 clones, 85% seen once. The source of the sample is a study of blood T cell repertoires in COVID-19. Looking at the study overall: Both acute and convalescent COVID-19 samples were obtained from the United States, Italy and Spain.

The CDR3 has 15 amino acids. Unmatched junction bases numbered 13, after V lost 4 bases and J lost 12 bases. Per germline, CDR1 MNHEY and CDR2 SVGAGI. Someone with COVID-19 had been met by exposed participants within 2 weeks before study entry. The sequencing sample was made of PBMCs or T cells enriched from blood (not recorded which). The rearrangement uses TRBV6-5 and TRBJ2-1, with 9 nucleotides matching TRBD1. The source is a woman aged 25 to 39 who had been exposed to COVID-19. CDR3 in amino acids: CASSFYGQGQLGQFF. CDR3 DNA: TGTGCCAGCAGTTTCTACGGACAGGGGCAGTTGGGGCAGTTCTTC.